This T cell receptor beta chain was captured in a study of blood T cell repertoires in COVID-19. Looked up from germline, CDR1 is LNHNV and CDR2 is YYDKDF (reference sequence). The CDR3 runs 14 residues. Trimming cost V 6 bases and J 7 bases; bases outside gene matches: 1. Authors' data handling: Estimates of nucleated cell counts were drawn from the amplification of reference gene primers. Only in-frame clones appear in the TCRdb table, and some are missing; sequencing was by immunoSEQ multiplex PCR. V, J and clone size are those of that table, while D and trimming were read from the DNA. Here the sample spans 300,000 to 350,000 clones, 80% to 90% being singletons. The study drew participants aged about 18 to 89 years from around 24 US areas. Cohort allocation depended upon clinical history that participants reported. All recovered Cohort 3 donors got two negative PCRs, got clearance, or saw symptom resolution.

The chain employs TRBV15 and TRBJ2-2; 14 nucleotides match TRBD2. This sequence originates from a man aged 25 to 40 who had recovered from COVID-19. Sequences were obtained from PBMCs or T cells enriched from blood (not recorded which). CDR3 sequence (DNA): TGTGCCACCAGGACTAGCGGGGGGGGCGGGGAGCTGTTTTTT. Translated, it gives CATRTSGGGGELFF.